This T cell receptor beta chain was profiled in a study of blood T cell repertoires in COVID-19. On the study more broadly: Both acute and convalescent COVID-19 samples were obtained from the United States, Italy and Spain. T cells, B-cell-depleted T cells, or PBMCs provided the cDNA or gDNA that served as material.

Profiled with immunoSEQ multiplex PCR; TCRdb holds only in-frame clones, not every one. The data contain under 200,000 clones, approximately 79% of them singletons. Followed over time, Seattle patients had been enrolled while infection was active. Looked up from germline, CDR1 is SNHLY and CDR2 is FYNNEI. The CDR3 consists of 18 residues. V lost 2 bases, J lost 0 bases, and 8 bases stayed unmatched. There are many counts of this clone. The V and J genes are TRBV2 and TRBJ2-2; TRBD1 matches at 8 bases. The sequence came from a woman aged 60-75 years with COVID-19, enrolled during active disease. Sample: peripheral blood. The CDR3: CASSEPPRTGTNTGELFF. The CDR3 DNA follows: TGTGCCAGCAGTGAACCCCCTAGGACAGGGACGAACACCGGGGAGCTGTTTTTT.